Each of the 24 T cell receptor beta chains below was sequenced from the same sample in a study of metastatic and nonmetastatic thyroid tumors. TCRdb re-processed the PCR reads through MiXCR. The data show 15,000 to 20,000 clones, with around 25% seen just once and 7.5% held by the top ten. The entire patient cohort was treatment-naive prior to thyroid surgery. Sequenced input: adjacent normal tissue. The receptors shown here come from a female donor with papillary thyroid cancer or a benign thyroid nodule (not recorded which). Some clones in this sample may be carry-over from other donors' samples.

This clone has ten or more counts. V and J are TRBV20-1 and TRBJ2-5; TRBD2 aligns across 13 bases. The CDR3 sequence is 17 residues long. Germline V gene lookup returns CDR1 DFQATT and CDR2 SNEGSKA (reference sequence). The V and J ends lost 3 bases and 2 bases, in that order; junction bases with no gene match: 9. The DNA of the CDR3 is TGCAGTGCTAGCCGGACTAGCGGGAGAAGTTGGCAAGAGACCCAGTACTTC. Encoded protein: CSASRTSGRSWQETQYF.

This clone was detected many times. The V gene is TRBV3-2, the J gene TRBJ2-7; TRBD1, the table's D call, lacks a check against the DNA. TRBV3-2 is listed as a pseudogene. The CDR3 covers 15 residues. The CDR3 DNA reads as TGTGCCAGCAGCCAAGGCGGACAGGGGATGTACGAGCAGTACTTC. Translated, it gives CASSQGGQGMYEQYF.

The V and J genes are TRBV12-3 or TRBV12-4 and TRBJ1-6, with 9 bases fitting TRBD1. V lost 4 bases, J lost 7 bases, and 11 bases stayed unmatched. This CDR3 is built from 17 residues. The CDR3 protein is CASSSPATGGWNSPLHF. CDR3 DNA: TGTGCCAGCAGTTCCCCCGCGACAGGGGGTTGGAATTCACCCCTCCACTTT.

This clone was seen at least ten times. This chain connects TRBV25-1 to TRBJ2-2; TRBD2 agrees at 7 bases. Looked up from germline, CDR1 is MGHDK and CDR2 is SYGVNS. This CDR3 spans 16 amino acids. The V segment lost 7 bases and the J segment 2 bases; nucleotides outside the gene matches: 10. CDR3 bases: TGTGCCAGCACTCAATCCGGCGGGGGTAACACCGGGGAGCTGTTTTTT. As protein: CASTQSGGGNTGELFF.

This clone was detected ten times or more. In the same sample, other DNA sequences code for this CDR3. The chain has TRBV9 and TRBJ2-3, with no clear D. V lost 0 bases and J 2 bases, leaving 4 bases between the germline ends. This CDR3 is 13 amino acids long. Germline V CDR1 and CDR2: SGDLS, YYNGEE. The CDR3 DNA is TGTGCCAGCAGCGTAGCTGTCACAGATACGCAGTATTTT. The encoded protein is CASSVAVTDTQYF.

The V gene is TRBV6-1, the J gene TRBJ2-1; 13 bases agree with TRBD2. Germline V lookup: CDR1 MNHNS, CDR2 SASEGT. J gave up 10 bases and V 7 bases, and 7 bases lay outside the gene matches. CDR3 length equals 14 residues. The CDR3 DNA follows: TGTGCCAGCACCGGGACTAGCGGGAATAGGGAGCAGTTCTTC. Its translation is CASTGTSGNREQFF.

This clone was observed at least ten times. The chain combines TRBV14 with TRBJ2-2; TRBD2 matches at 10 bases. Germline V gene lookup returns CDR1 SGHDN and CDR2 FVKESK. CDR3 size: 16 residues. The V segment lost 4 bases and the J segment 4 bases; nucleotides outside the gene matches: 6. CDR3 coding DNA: TGTGCCAGCAGCCTTAGACTAGCGGGCCTCACCGGGGAGCTGTTTTTT. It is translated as CASSLRLAGLTGELFF.

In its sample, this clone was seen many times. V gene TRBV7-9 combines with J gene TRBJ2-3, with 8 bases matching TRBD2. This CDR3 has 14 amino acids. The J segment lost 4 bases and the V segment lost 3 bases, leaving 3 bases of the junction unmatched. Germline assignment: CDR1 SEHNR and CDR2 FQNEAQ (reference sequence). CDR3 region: CASSLGLVPDTQYF. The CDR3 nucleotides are TGTGCCAGCAGCTTGGGACTAGTGCCAGATACGCAGTATTTT.

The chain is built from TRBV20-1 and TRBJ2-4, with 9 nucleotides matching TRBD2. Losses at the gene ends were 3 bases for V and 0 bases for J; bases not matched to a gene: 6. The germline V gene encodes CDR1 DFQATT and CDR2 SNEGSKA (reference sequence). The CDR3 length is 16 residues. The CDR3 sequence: CSASRAGGSAKNIQYF. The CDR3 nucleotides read TGCAGTGCTAGCCGAGCGGGAGGATCAGCCAAAAACATTCAGTACTTC.

The CDR3 spells CASSYAGDNQPQHF. CDR3 nucleotide sequence: TGTGCCAGCAGTTACGCGGGGGACAATCAGCCCCAGCATTTT. The V and J genes are TRBV27 and TRBJ1-5, with a possible D match to TRBD1 (5 bases). The CDR3 is 14 residues long. With 4 bases removed from V and 3 bases from J, the gap between germline ends came to 10 bases. CDR1 and CDR2 from the germline V gene are MNHEY and SMNVEV (reference sequence).

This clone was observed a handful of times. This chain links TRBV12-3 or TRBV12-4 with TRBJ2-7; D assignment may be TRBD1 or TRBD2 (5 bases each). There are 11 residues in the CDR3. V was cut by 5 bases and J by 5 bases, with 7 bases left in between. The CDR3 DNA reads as TGTGCCAGCAGTGGGACGCACGAGCAGTACTTC. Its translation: CASSGTHEQYF.

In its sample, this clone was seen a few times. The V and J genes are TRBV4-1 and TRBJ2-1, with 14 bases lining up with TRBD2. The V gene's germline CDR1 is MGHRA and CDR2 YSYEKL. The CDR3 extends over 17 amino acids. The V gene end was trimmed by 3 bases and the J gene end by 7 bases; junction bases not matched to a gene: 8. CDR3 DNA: TGCGCCAGCAGCCACCCTGGGACTAGCGGGAGAAAGAATGAGCAGTTCTTC. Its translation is CASSHPGTSGRKNEQFF.

The CDR3 nucleotides are TGTGCCACCCACTATGGGGCCGGGACAGGGTACTATGGCTACACCTTC. This translates into CATHYGAGTGYYGYTF. The V gene is TRBV6-1, the J gene TRBJ1-2; 9 bases map to TRBD1. Germline CDR1 reads MNHNS; CDR2 reads SASEGT. The CDR3 runs 16 residues. V was pared by 10 bases and J by 3 bases, with 15 bases of the junction left unmatched.

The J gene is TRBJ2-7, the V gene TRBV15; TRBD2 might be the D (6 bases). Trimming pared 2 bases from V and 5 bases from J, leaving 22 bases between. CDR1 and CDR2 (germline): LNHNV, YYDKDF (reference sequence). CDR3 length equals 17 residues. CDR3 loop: CATSRSRREGQGDEQYF. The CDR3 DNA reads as TGTGCCACCAGCAGATCACGGAGGGAAGGGCAAGGGGACGAGCAGTACTTC.

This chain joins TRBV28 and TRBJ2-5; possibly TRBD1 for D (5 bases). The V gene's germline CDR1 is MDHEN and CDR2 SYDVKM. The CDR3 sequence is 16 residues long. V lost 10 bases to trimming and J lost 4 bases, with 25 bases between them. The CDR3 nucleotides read TGTGCCACCCTCACCCGGCAGGGTGGGTCGTCAGAGACCCAGTACTTC. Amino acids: CATLTRQGGSSETQYF.

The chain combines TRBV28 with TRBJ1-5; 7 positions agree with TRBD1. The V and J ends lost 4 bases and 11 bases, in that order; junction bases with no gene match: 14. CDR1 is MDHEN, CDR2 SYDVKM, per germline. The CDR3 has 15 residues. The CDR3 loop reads CASSYSTGESGTQHF. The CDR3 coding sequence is TGTGCCAGCAGTTACTCTACAGGGGAATCAGGGACCCAGCATTTT. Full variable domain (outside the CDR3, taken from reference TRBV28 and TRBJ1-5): DVKVTQSSRYLVKRTGEKVFLECVQDMDHENMFWYRQDPGLGLRLIYFSYDVKMKEKGDIPEGYSVSREKKERFSLILESASTNQTSMYLCASSYSTGESGTQHFGDGTRLSIL.

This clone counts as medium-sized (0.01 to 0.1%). This chain's CDR3 is CASSFGTVPTSTDTQYF. The DNA for the CDR3 is TGTGCCAGCAGTTTCGGGACAGTTCCAACTAGCACAGATACGCAGTATTTT. The gene calls are TRBV12-3 or TRBV12-4 and TRBJ2-3, with 7 bases matching TRBD1. The CDR3 loop spans 17 amino acids. The V and J ends lost 3 bases and 0 bases, in that order; junction bases with no gene match: 9.

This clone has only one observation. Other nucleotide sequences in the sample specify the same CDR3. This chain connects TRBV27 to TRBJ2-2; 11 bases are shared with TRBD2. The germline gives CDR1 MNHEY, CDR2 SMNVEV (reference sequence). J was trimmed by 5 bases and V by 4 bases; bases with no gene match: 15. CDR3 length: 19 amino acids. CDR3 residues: CASSSIGTSGFEDTGELFF. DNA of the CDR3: TGTGCCAGCAGTTCTATTGGGACTAGCGGATTCGAGGATACCGGGGAGCTGTTTTTT.

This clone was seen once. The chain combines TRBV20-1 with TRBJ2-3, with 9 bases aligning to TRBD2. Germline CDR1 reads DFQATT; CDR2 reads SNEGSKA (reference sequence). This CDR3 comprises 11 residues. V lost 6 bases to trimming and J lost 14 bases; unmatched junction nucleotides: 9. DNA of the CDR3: TGCAGTGCCCGACTAGCGGTAAAGGGGTATTTT. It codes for CSARLAVKGYF.

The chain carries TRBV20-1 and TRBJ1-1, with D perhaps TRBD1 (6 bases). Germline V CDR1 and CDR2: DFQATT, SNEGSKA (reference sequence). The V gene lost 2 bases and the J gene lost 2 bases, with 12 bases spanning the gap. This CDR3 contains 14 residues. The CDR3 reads CSARNSQGNTEAFF. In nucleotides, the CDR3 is TGCAGTGCTAGAAACTCACAGGGTAACACTGAAGCTTTCTTT.

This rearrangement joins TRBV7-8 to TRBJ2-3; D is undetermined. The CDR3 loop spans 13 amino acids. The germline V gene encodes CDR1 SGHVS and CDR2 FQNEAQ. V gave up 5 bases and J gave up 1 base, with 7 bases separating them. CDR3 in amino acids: CASSHRRTDTQYF. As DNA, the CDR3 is TGTGCCAGCAGCCACAGACGCACAGATACGCAGTATTTT.

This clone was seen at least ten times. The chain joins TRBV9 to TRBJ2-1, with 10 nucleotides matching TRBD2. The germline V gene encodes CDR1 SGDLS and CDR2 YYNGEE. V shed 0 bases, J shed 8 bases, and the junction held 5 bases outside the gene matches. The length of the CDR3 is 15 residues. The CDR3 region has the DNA TGTGCCAGCAGCGTAGAGTCTAGCGGGGGAGATGAGCAGTTCTTC. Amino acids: CASSVESSGGDEQFF.

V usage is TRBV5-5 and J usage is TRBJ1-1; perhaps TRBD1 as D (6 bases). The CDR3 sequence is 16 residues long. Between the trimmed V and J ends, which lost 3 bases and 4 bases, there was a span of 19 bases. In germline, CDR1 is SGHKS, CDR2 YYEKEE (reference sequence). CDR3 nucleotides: TGTGCCAGCAGCTCTGGGGGGCGGTGGGCTAGCACTGAAGCTTTCTTT. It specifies CASSSGGRWASTEAFF.

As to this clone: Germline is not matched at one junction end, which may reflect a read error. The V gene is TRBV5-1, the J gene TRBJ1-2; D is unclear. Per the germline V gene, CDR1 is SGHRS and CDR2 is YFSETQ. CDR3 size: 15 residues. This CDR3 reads CASSSPGFGYYGYTF. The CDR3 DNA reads TGCGCCAGCAGCTCCCCAGGCTTCGGGTACTATGGCTACACCTTT.